The rows below give T cell receptor beta chains drawn from one sample of a study of T cell repertoires in cytomegalovirus infection. Each CDR3 protein gets one entry after TCRdb re-called the reads with MiXCR. The sample holds around 320,000 distinct CDR3 sequences, over 7.5% seen once. Material for sequencing was PBMCs. All receptors come from a human donor in good health (CMV status not recorded). Some clones in this sample may be carry-over from other donors' samples. Both conserved end residues are part of each CDR3. D genes are given only for firm matches. A row's size may be missing; if present it is once, few, many or a size class.

v_call: TRBV7-2; cdr3_length: 14; d_call: NA; j_call: TRBJ2-2; clone_size: NA; cdr3_aa: CASSLQGAVGELFF; cdr3_nt: TGTGCCAGCAGCTTACAAGGAGCTGTCGGGGAGCTGTTTTTT
v_call: TRBV20-1; cdr3_length: 14; d_call: NA; j_call: TRBJ1-4; clone_size: NA; cdr3_aa: CSARDGGIREKLFF; cdr3_nt: TGCAGTGCTAGAGATGGGGGGATACGTGAAAAACTGTTTTTT
v_call: TRBV3-1; cdr3_length: 15; d_call: NA; j_call: TRBJ1-4; clone_size: few; cdr3_aa: CASSPRGSANEKLFF; cdr3_nt: TGTGCCAGCAGCCCCCGTGGGTCGGCTAATGAAAAACTGTTTTTT
v_call: TRBV7-9; cdr3_length: 15; d_call: TRBD1; j_call: TRBJ1-5; clone_size: NA; cdr3_aa: CASSAGTEKNQPQHF; cdr3_nt: TGTGCCAGCAGCGCCGGGACAGAGAAAAATCAGCCCCAGCATTTT
v_call: TRBV6-2/TRBV6-3; cdr3_length: 16; d_call: TRBD1; j_call: TRBJ2-7; clone_size: many; cdr3_aa: CASSYHGTGTSSEQYF; cdr3_nt: TGTGCCAGCAGTTACCACGGGACAGGCACCTCAAGCGAGCAGTACTTC
v_call: TRBV2; cdr3_length: 16; d_call: NA; j_call: TRBJ1-1; clone_size: few; cdr3_aa: CATYQGAGLKNTEAFF; cdr3_nt: TGTGCCACATACCAGGGTGCGGGCCTAAAGAACACTGAAGCTTTCTTT
v_call: TRBV4-3; cdr3_length: 15; d_call: NA; j_call: TRBJ1-1; clone_size: few; cdr3_aa: CASSQVPQGNTEAFF; cdr3_nt: TGCGCCAGCAGCCAAGTTCCGCAGGGAAACACTGAAGCTTTCTTT
v_call: TRBV9; cdr3_length: 17; d_call: TRBD1; j_call: TRBJ1-6; clone_size: NA; cdr3_aa: CASSVMGAGGGNSPLHF; cdr3_nt: TGTGCCAGCAGCGTCATGGGGGCAGGGGGCGGAAATTCACCCCTCCACTTT
v_call: TRBV6-2/TRBV6-3; cdr3_length: 13; d_call: TRBD1; j_call: TRBJ1-5; clone_size: NA; cdr3_aa: CASSHRGGQPQHF; cdr3_nt: TGTGCCAGCAGCCACAGGGGCGGTCAGCCCCAGCATTTT
v_call: TRBV7-8; cdr3_length: 14; d_call: NA; j_call: TRBJ2-5; clone_size: few; cdr3_aa: CASSSRARGETQYF; cdr3_nt: TGTGCCAGCAGCTCCCGGGCGAGAGGAGAGACCCAGTACTTC
v_call: TRBV6-1; cdr3_length: 14; d_call: TRBD2; j_call: TRBJ2-1; clone_size: few; cdr3_aa: CASTSGGAGNEQFF; cdr3_nt: TGTGCCAGCACTAGCGGGGGGGCGGGTAATGAGCAGTTCTTC
v_call: TRBV18; cdr3_length: 15; d_call: NA; j_call: TRBJ1-3; clone_size: few; cdr3_aa: CASSPRRNSGNTIYF; cdr3_nt: TGTGCCAGCTCACCACGTCGGAACTCTGGAAACACCATATATTTT
v_call: TRBV2; cdr3_length: 17; d_call: NA; j_call: TRBJ1-6; clone_size: few; cdr3_aa: CASSDRAFRQNNSPLHF; cdr3_nt: TGTGCCAGCAGTGATCGGGCGTTCCGACAGAATAATTCACCCCTCCACTTT
v_call: TRBV20-1; cdr3_length: 15; d_call: NA; j_call: TRBJ2-1; clone_size: few; cdr3_aa: CSAPRGANSYNEQFF; cdr3_nt: TGCAGTGCTCCCCGTGGGGCCAACTCCTACAATGAGCAGTTCTTC
v_call: TRBV7-8; cdr3_length: 16; d_call: NA; j_call: TRBJ2-3; clone_size: many; cdr3_aa: CASSLLVAGGADTQYF; cdr3_nt: TGTGCCAGCAGCTTATTGGTGGCAGGGGGGGCGGATACGCAGTATTTT
v_call: TRBV4-3; cdr3_length: 16; d_call: NA; j_call: TRBJ1-6; clone_size: many; cdr3_aa: CASSPTTFTGNSPLHF; cdr3_nt: TGCGCCAGCAGCCCCACGACATTTACGGGGAATTCACCCCTCCACTTT
v_call: TRBV12-3/TRBV12-4; cdr3_length: 16; d_call: NA; j_call: TRBJ2-4; clone_size: many; cdr3_aa: CASTPRLGAGNNIQYF; cdr3_nt: TGTGCCAGCACCCCCAGGTTGGGGGCCGGGAATAACATTCAGTACTTC
v_call: TRBV15; cdr3_length: 15; d_call: NA; j_call: TRBJ1-4; clone_size: NA; cdr3_aa: CATSTMRRQNEKLFF; cdr3_nt: TGTGCCACCAGCACCATGAGACGGCAGAATGAAAAACTGTTTTTT
v_call: TRBV29-1; cdr3_length: 14; d_call: NA; j_call: TRBJ2-2; clone_size: few; cdr3_aa: CSVEGDWNTGELFF; cdr3_nt: TGCAGCGTTGAGGGTGACTGGAACACCGGGGAGCTGTTTTTT
v_call: TRBV7-2; cdr3_length: 15; d_call: TRBD1; j_call: TRBJ2-1; clone_size: NA; cdr3_aa: CASSLQGKFGNEQFF; cdr3_nt: TGTGCCAGCAGCCTACAGGGGAAGTTTGGGAATGAGCAGTTCTTC
v_call: TRBV7-9; cdr3_length: 15; d_call: TRBD2; j_call: TRBJ2-1; clone_size: few; cdr3_aa: CASSLSAAGSNEQFF; cdr3_nt: TGTGCCAGCAGCTTAAGCGCAGCGGGAAGCAATGAGCAGTTCTTC
v_call: TRBV12-3/TRBV12-4; cdr3_length: 15; d_call: TRBD1; j_call: TRBJ2-7; clone_size: NA; cdr3_aa: CASSLSTGVTYEQYF; cdr3_nt: TGTGCCAGCAGTTTAAGTACAGGGGTAACCTACGAGCAGTACTTC
v_call: TRBV7-2; cdr3_length: 17; d_call: TRBD2; j_call: TRBJ2-3; clone_size: many; cdr3_aa: CASSFRTSGWEADTQYF; cdr3_nt: TGTGCCAGCAGCTTCAGGACTAGCGGATGGGAGGCAGATACGCAGTATTTT
v_call: TRBV7-2; cdr3_length: 17; d_call: TRBD1; j_call: TRBJ2-7; clone_size: few; cdr3_aa: CASSPHRGQGARYEQYF; cdr3_nt: TGTGCCAGCAGCCCTCATCGGGGCCAGGGGGCTCGGTACGAGCAGTACTTC
v_call: TRBV7-2; cdr3_length: 17; d_call: NA; j_call: TRBJ1-6; clone_size: many; cdr3_aa: CASSLVIQASYNSPLHF; cdr3_nt: TGTGCCAGCAGCTTAGTAATTCAGGCGTCATATAATTCACCCCTCCACTTT
v_call: TRBV11-2; cdr3_length: 18; d_call: NA; j_call: TRBJ1-1; clone_size: many; cdr3_aa: CASSFIFRPDSRNTEAFF; cdr3_nt: TGTGCCAGCAGCTTTATATTCAGACCGGACAGTCGGAACACTGAAGCTTTCTTT
v_call: TRBV6-5; cdr3_length: 13; d_call: NA; j_call: TRBJ1-2; clone_size: NA; cdr3_aa: CASSYSSGVGYTF; cdr3_nt: TGTGCCAGCAGTTACAGTTCGGGGGTTGGCTACACCTTC
v_call: TRBV6-6; cdr3_length: 15; d_call: NA; j_call: TRBJ1-3; clone_size: few; cdr3_aa: CASNNRVVTGNTIYF; cdr3_nt: TGTGCCAGCAATAACAGGGTTGTTACTGGAAACACCATATATTTT
v_call: TRBV12-3/TRBV12-4; cdr3_length: 14; d_call: NA; j_call: TRBJ1-5; clone_size: many; cdr3_aa: CASSLIQGNQPQHF; cdr3_nt: TGTGCCAGCAGTTTAATCCAGGGAAATCAGCCCCAGCATTTT
v_call: TRBV25-1; cdr3_length: 12; d_call: NA; j_call: TRBJ1-1; clone_size: few; cdr3_aa: CASRHLNTEAFF; cdr3_nt: TGTGCCAGCAGACACTTGAACACTGAAGCTTTCTTT
v_call: TRBV12-5; cdr3_length: 12; d_call: NA; j_call: TRBJ2-3; clone_size: few; cdr3_aa: CASGDPTDTQYF; cdr3_nt: TGTGCTAGTGGTGACCCCACAGATACGCAGTATTTT
v_call: TRBV19; cdr3_length: 16; d_call: NA; j_call: TRBJ2-1; clone_size: NA; cdr3_aa: CASSSLIGVGINEQFF; cdr3_nt: TGTGCCAGTAGTAGCCTTATCGGGGTTGGGATCAATGAGCAGTTCTTC
v_call: TRBV6-6; cdr3_length: 13; d_call: NA; j_call: TRBJ2-1; clone_size: NA; cdr3_aa: CASSYISYNEQFF; cdr3_nt: TGTGCCAGCAGTTACATCTCCTACAATGAGCAGTTCTTC
v_call: TRBV20-1; cdr3_length: 15; d_call: TRBD1; j_call: TRBJ2-1; clone_size: NA; cdr3_aa: CSAVPGQGAINEQFF; cdr3_nt: TGCAGTGCTGTGCCGGGACAGGGGGCGATCAATGAGCAGTTCTTC
v_call: TRBV19; cdr3_length: 14; d_call: NA; j_call: TRBJ2-3; clone_size: few; cdr3_aa: CASSKDSGTDTQYF; cdr3_nt: TGTGCCAGTAGTAAGGACAGCGGCACAGATACGCAGTATTTT
v_call: TRBV7-2; cdr3_length: 17; d_call: TRBD1; j_call: TRBJ2-7; clone_size: medium-sized; cdr3_aa: CASSLTGQGFPGAEQYF; cdr3_nt: TGTGCCAGCAGCTTAACAGGACAGGGCTTCCCTGGGGCCGAGCAGTACTTC
v_call: TRBV4-1; cdr3_length: 16; d_call: TRBD2; j_call: TRBJ2-7; clone_size: NA; cdr3_aa: CASSQNLAGAAYEQYF; cdr3_nt: TGCGCCAGCAGCCAAAATCTAGCGGGAGCCGCCTACGAGCAGTACTTC
v_call: TRBV12-3/TRBV12-4; cdr3_length: 16; d_call: NA; j_call: TRBJ1-1; clone_size: few; cdr3_aa: CASSLITLGGNTEAFF; cdr3_nt: TGTGCCAGCAGTTTAATTACGTTGGGGGGGAACACTGAAGCTTTCTTT
v_call: TRBV28; cdr3_length: 16; d_call: TRBD1; j_call: TRBJ2-3; clone_size: few; cdr3_aa: CASSVAGQGGADTQYF; cdr3_nt: TGTGCCAGCAGTGTAGCCGGACAGGGAGGTGCAGATACGCAGTATTTT
v_call: TRBV6-6; cdr3_length: 15; d_call: NA; j_call: TRBJ2-3; clone_size: few; cdr3_aa: CASSGGQRGTDTQYF; cdr3_nt: TGTGCCAGCAGTGGGGGACAAAGGGGCACAGATACGCAGTATTTT